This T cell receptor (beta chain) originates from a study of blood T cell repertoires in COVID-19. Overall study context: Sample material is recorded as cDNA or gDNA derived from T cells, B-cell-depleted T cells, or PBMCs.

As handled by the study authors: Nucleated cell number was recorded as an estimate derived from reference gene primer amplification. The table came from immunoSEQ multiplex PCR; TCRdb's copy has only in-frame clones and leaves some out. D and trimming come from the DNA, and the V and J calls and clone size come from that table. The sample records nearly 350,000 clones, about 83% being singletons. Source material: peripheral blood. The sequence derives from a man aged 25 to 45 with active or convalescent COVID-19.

As DNA, the CDR3 is TGTGCCAGCAGCCTCGAGGGACAGGGGGCAATCGAGCAGTACTTC. Translated, it gives CASSLEGQGAIEQYF. The chain is built from TRBV11-3 and TRBJ2-7, with 12 bases fitting TRBD1. CDR3 length: 15 amino acids. In germline, CDR1 is SGHNT, CDR2 YENEEA. The V segment lost 5 bases and the J segment 6 bases; nucleotides outside the gene matches: 8.